This T cell receptor (beta chain) was recovered during a study of cytomegalovirus exposure and HLA in healthy donors. As concerns this clone: Its antigen remains unknown.

Findings and limits, study-wide: An Asian-associated ancestry cluster reportedly showed fewer N-insertions than the approximately 670-donor mean in a later analysis. Presence/absence analyses supposed approximately even sequencing depth among donors.

The PCR ran on 60 Vbeta and 13 Jbeta primers. Study processing details: Unique TCR beta chains numbered around 80 million in a later analysis, with roughly 10 million shared. TCRdb's copy holds only in-frame clones and misses some; the assay was immunoSEQ multiplex PCR. V and J calls plus clone size are reproduced from that table; the DNA served to infer D and trimming. The sample holds over 200,000 clones; 82% are singletons and the top ten take 5% to 6.5%. Germline-derived CDR1 and CDR2 are LGHNA and YSLEER. The CDR3 spans 15 residues. The V and J ends lost 0 bases and 7 bases respectively, with 12 bases between them.

Sequencing used PBMCs. This clonotype was sampled from a woman in her 40s in good health and CMV-seropositive. V is TRBV4-3 and J is TRBJ1-4, with D tentatively TRBD1 (5 bases). The CDR3 coding sequence is TGCGCCAGCAGCCAAGAGGGACGGGGGATTGAAAAACTGTTTTTT. Protein product: CASSQEGRGIEKLFF.